This T cell receptor beta chain was identified during a study of T cells expressing NK-cell markers (TCRdb year 2020). As for the study more broadly: Three sorted T-cell subsets (CD3+CD56+NKG2C+, CD3+CD56+NKG2C- and CD3+CD56-NKG2C+) from several donors had their TCR beta-chain repertoires profiled. Of the eight sequenced donors, seven were found to be HCMV-seropositive and one was found to be HCMV-seronegative. Randomly selected healthy volunteers, three men and five women, were used as the eight sequenced donors. Libraries were sequenced as 2 x 150 bp reads on Illumina HiSeq 2000/2500, MiSeq or NextSeq.

Findings and caveats that apply to the study as a whole: Those dominant clonotypes were again the most abundant among CD3+CD56-NKG2C+ cells in a few donors, at roughly 28.3-65%. It remained unclear whether the expanded NKG2C-expressing T cell clones were specific for HCMV antigens. In more than 5 donors, the dominant CD3+CD56+NKG2C+ clonotypes were found to rank among the top 10 CD8+ clonotypes and to make up 1.0-7.0% of CD8+ T cells.

For sequencing, an Illumina HiSeq 2000 was employed. The TCR beta cDNA libraries were made using 5'RACE template switching, a step that added both a universal primer site and unique molecular identifiers. Priming for cDNA synthesis came from the TCR beta constant segment, and two successive PCR amplification steps followed. Per the original workflow: MIGEC was used to demultiplex reads and group the reads by UMI, and MiTCR was used to assemble and quantify clonotypes. To exclude erroneous sequences, only TCR cDNA sequences supported by at least two reads were retained. The tcR package was used for downstream repertoire analysis, with clonotypes matched between fractions based on CDR3 nucleotide sequence plus V segment. VDJmatch was used to annotate antigen specificity against VDJdb, with one amino acid substitution in CDR3 permitted. Reads reprocessed by TCRdb are summarized as one entry per CDR3 protein sequence, and DNA is absent. The V and J calls and clone size are TCRdb's, not the authors'. For this sample, the table gives about 260,000 distinct CDR3 sequences. The top ten constitute 0.39% of the sample.

About this clonotype itself: Its cognate antigen has yet to be identified.

The CDR3 starts with the cysteine, ends with the phenylalanine, and has 16 residues. Only the protein is on record. The germline V gene specifies SGHRS as CDR1 and YFSETQ as CDR2. A commercial ELISA kit detecting HCMV-specific IgG in serum was used to determine HCMV serostatus. Ficoll density gradient centrifugation was used to isolate peripheral blood mononuclear cells from blood. Sequencing input: blood T cells: a sorted CD56 or NKG2C T cell subset, CD4+ or CD8+ T cells, or bulk PBMC T cells (not recorded which). Rearrangement joined TRBV5-1 to TRBJ2-3; there is no DNA to check the TCRdb D call of TRBD1. This receptor was obtained from a man younger than 30 in good health. Donor details come from another sample of the same person, matched by shared clones. The CDR3 sequence is CASSLGGKPGADTQYF.